This T cell receptor (beta chain) originates from a study of blood T cell repertoires in COVID-19. Trimming left V 4 bases short and J 3 bases short, with 14 bases between. This CDR3 has 15 residues. Germline V gives CDR1 SGHTS, CDR2 YDEGEE. Produced via immunoSEQ multiplex PCR; TCRdb's table is partial and in-frame only. The sample contains approximately 150,000 clones, about four fifths of which appear only once. The receptor was derived from a woman in her forties or fifties with acute COVID-19. The sample consisted of PBMCs or T cells enriched from blood (not recorded which). The chain uses TRBV5-8 and TRBJ2-4, with D unclear. The CDR3 region is CASSPQTGYKNIQYF. The CDR3 nucleotides are TGTGCCAGCAGCCCTCAGACTGGATACAAAAACATTCAGTACTTC. The variable domain in full, completed from reference TRBV5-8 and TRBJ2-4, reads EAGVTQSPTHLIKTRGQQATLRCSPISGHTSVYWYQQALGLGLQFLLWYDEGEERNRGNFPPRFSGRQFPNYSSELNVNALELEDSALYLCASSPQTGYKNIQYFGAGTRLSVL.